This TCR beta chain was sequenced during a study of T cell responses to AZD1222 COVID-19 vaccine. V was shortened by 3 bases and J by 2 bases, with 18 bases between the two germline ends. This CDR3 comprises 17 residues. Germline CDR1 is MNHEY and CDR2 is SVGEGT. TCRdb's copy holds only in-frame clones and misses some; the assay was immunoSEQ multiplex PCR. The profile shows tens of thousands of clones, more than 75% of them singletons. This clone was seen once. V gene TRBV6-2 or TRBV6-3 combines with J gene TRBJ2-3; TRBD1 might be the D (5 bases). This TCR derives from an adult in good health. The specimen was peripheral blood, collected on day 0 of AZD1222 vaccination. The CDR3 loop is CASSYKDTQTYTDTQYF. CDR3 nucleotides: TGTGCCAGCAGTTATAAGGACACTCAGACCTACACAGATACGCAGTATTTT.